What follows are 5 T cell receptor beta chains derived from one specimen sequenced in a study of blood T cell repertoires in COVID-19. The table came from immunoSEQ multiplex PCR; TCRdb's copy has only in-frame clones and leaves some out. The sample lists roughly 400,000 clones; roughly 86% were seen once. Input material: peripheral blood. The receptors shown here come from a woman in her sixties or seventies with COVID-19, enrolled during active disease.

This rearrangement joins TRBV28 to TRBJ1-6, with TRBD1 as a possible D gene (6 bases). Germline V gives CDR1 MDHEN, CDR2 SYDVKM. Trimming shortened V by 6 bases and J by 0 bases, and 6 bases separated the two germline ends. The CDR3 totals 14 residues. This CDR3 is CASRDSSYNSPLHF. As DNA, the CDR3 is TGTGCCAGCAGGGACAGCTCCTATAATTCACCCCTCCACTTT.

V usage is TRBV15 and J usage is TRBJ2-1, with 15 bases lining up with TRBD2. This CDR3 spans 14 amino acids. Germline values: CDR1 LNHNV, CDR2 YYDKDF (reference sequence). Unmatched junction bases numbered 1, after V lost 4 bases and J lost 9 bases. The CDR3 loop reads CATSMGLAGGEQFF. The CDR3 DNA reads as TGTGCCACCAGCATGGGACTAGCGGGGGGTGAGCAGTTCTTC. Using reference TRBV15 and TRBJ2-1 for the parts outside the CDR3, the full variable domain is DAMVIQNPRYQVTQFGKPVTLSCSQTLNHNVMYWYQQKSSQAPKLLFHYYDKDFNNEADTPDNFQSRRPNTSFCFLDIRSPGLGDTAMYLCATSMGLAGGEQFFGPGTRLTVL.

The genes are TRBV5-1 and TRBJ2-3, with D possibly matching TRBD2 (5 bases). Deletions cut 1 base from V and 0 bases from J, with 12 bases between. Germline V lookup: CDR1 SGHRS, CDR2 YFSETQ. CDR3 length: 16 amino acids. The CDR3: CASSLLGGPSTDTQYF. CDR3 coding DNA: TGCGCCAGCAGCTTGCTCGGCGGGCCTAGCACAGATACGCAGTATTTT.

This clone was found once. The CDR3 is CASDGGAETQYF. The CDR3 DNA sequence: TGTGCCAGCGACGGCGGGGCGGAGACCCAGTACTTC. V is TRBV28 and J is TRBJ2-5, with D perhaps TRBD2 (6 bases). The CDR3 runs to 12 residues. Germline CDR1 MDHEN, CDR2 SYDVKM. Between the trimmed V and J ends, which lost 8 bases and 5 bases, there was a span of 12 bases.

J is TRBJ2-1 and V is TRBV6-4, with a tentative D call TRBD2 (5 bases). This CDR3 contains 13 residues. V lost 0 bases to trimming and J lost 5 bases, with 5 bases between them. Germline V gene lookup returns CDR1 MRHNA and CDR2 SNTAGT. In DNA, the CDR3 is TGTGCCAGCAGTGACTCAGCGGACAATGAGCAGTTCTTC. It translates to CASSDSADNEQFF.